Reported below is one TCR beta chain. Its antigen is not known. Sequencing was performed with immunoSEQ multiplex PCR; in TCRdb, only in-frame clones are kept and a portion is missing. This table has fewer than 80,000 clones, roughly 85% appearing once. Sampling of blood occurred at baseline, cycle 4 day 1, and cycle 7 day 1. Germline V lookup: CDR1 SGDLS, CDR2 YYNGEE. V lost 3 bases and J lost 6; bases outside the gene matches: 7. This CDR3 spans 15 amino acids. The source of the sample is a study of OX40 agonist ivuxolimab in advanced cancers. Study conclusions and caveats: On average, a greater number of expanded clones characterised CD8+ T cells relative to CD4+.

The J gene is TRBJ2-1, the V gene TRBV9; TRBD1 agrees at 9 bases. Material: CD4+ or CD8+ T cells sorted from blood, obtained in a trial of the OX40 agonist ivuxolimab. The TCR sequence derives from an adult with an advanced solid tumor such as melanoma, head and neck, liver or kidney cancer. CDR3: CASSARQGGSNEQFF. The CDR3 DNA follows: TGTGCCAGCAGCGCCCGACAGGGGGGGTCCAATGAGCAGTTCTTC.